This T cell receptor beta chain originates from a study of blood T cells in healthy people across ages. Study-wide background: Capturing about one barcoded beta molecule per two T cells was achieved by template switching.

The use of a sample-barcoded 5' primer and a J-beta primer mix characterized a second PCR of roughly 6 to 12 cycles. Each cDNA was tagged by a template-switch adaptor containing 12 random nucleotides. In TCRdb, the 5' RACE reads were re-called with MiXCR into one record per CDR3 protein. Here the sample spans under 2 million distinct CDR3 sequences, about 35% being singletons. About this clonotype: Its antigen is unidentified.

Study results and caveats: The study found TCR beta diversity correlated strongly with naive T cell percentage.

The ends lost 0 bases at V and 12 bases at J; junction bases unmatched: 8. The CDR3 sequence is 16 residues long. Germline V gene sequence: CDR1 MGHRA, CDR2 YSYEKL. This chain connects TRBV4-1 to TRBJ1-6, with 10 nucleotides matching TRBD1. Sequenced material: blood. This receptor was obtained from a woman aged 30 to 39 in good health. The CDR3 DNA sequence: TGCGCCAGCAGCCAAGACCCCGGGACAGGGGAAGGACCCCTCCACTTT. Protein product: CASSQDPGTGEGPLHF.